What follows is one T cell receptor beta chain and its context. Its antigen is unknown. The junction shows a germline mismatch at one end, possibly a read error. Additional DNA sequences in this sample encode the identical CDR3. These data belong to a study of cytomegalovirus exposure and HLA in healthy donors. The CDR3 contains 17 residues. CDR1 and CDR2 from the germline V gene are LNHNV and YYDKDF (reference sequence). PCR was performed using 60 Vbeta and 13 Jbeta primers. The method was immunoSEQ multiplex PCR; TCRdb's version includes in-frame clones alone and lacks a portion of them. The sample lists over 150,000 clones; less than 90% were seen once. Findings of the study overall: The classifier reportedly diagnosed cytomegalovirus status with high sensitivity and specificity. Association of 16,951 TCR beta sequences with HLA alleles was found at 0.05 false discovery rate in a later analysis.

Sequences were obtained from PBMCs. This sequence was found in a girl less than two years old in good health and CMV-seronegative. The chain couples TRBV15 to TRBJ1-5, with D tentatively TRBD1 (6 bases). The CDR3 spells CATSKNPGRGYNQPQHF. The CDR3, as DNA: TGCGCCACCAGCAAGAATCCGGGCAGGGGATACAATCAGCCCCAGCATTTT.